The present T cell receptor beta chain was sequenced within a study of identical twins. V lost 3 bases and J lost 5, with 13 bases in between. The CDR3 covers 14 residues. Overall study results and limits: There were fewer insertions in abundant cord blood beta clonotypes, but memory repertoires showed no such pattern. Part of the zero-insertion signal could reflect confounding by invariant MAIT and iNKT cells. Models came in too low on out-of-frame TCR alpha sharing in monozygotic twins.

As regards this clonotype: Its specificity is not known.

Template switching created a universal primer site, and the cDNA included unique molecular identifiers. Via MiXCR, TCRdb re-called the 5' RACE reads, giving one row per CDR3 protein. The sample lists fewer than 250,000 distinct CDR3 sequences; 6.5% to 9% were seen once. The same specimen was also included in a second study, on yellow fever vaccine responses in identical twins.

The rearrangement uses TRBV12-3 or TRBV12-4 and TRBJ2-5, with D perhaps matching TRBD2 (6 bases). This receptor was identified in a woman between 18 and 30 years old in good health. Sequenced material: CD8+ T cells sorted from blood. This CDR3 is CASSLRGSGETQYF. CDR3 DNA: TGTGCCAGCAGTTTGCGGGGATCAGGGGAGACCCAGTACTTC.